This entry is about one T cell receptor (beta chain). This sample is part of a study of T cells after posttransplantation cyclophosphamide. The table came from immunoSEQ multiplex PCR; TCRdb's copy has only in-frame clones and leaves some out. There are about 66,000 clones in the sample; roughly 93% occur only once, and around 3.1% lies in the top ten. The CDR3 is made up of 16 amino acids. The sequence came from a woman aged 25 to 39 in good health and a related stem cell transplant donor. The V gene is TRBV21-1, the J gene TRBJ2-5; TRBD2, as called in the table, went unchecked against the DNA. TRBV21-1 corresponds to a pseudogene. Specimen: PBMCs. DNA for the CDR3: TGTGCCAGCAGCAAAATGGGGGGGGCAGCGCGGGAGACCCAGTACTTC. It translates to CASSKMGGAARETQYF.